The clone carrying this TCR beta chain was seen at least ten times. Its antigen is unknown. The data originate from a study of T cells after yellow fever vaccination. Via MiXCR, TCRdb re-called the 5' RACE reads, giving one row per CDR3 protein. This table has over 300,000 distinct CDR3 sequences, less than 4.5% appearing once. The study's findings and limits: Clones that expanded after primary vaccination mostly reappeared after the booster (96% CD4, 80% to 90% CD8). The study found a weaker secondary response that peaked faster, day 5 versus 15.

The starting material was PBMCs, obtained on the day of the yellow fever booster vaccination. This TCR derives from a man younger than 35 who received the YFV17D yellow fever vaccine.

This CDR3 is CASSHPGGRETQYF. CDR3 DNA: TGTGCCAGCAGCCACCCAGGGGGGAGAGAGACCCAGTACTTC. V and J are TRBV7-2 and TRBJ2-5, with a tentative D call TRBD1 (7 bases). V lost 5 bases to trimming and J lost 4 bases, with 14 bases between them. The CDR3 totals 14 residues. From germline, CDR1 is SGHTA and CDR2 FQGNSA.